This TCR beta chain was sequenced for a study of blood T cells in healthy people across ages. Overall study context: Roughly one uniquely barcoded beta molecule per two T cells was captured.

The second PCR ran about 6 to 11 cycles with a sample-barcoded 5' primer and J-beta primers. MiXCR, applied by TCRdb to the 5' RACE reads, yields one record per CDR3 protein. Here the sample spans 1.8 million or so distinct CDR3 sequences, around 40% being singletons. Each donor gave 9 to 10 milliliters of peripheral blood. Samples had at least 6 million PBMCs isolated from them. The extraction recovered at least 5 micrograms of total RNA per sample. Germline assignment: CDR1 MNHNY and CDR2 SVGAGI (reference sequence). Germline trimming cut 6 bases from V and 7 bases from J; bases unmatched to any gene: 9. The CDR3 is 14 amino acids.

The sequenced material came from blood. The chain uses TRBV6-6 and TRBJ1-5; 7 nucleotides line up with TRBD1. This TCR was sampled from a human donor in good health. The CDR3 is CASSSNGQAQPQHF. For the CDR3, the DNA is TGTGCCAGCAGCTCCAACGGACAGGCCCAGCCCCAGCATTTT.